These 20 T cell receptor beta chains were sequenced from one sample in a study of T cell repertoires in cytomegalovirus infection. Antigens for these TCRs are unknown. TCRdb recomputed calls from the reads with MiXCR, one row per CDR3 protein. Among more than 85,000 distinct CDR3 sequences listed, 25% to 30% were seen once. This sample comprised CD8+ T cells from cultured PBMCs, obtained from culture after CMV antigen stimulation. These receptors came from a human donor in good health (CMV status not recorded). Some clones in this sample may be carry-over from other donors' samples.

This clonotype was counted ten times or more. V gene TRBV19 combines with J gene TRBJ2-5; D is perhaps TRBD2 (7 bases). The CDR3 runs to 13 residues. The V and J ends lost 7 bases and 5 bases respectively, with 14 bases between them. Germline CDR1 and CDR2: LNHDA and SQIVND (reference sequence). CDR3 in amino acids: CASNEGGLETQYF. DNA of the CDR3: TGTGCCAGTAACGAGGGGGGGCTGGAGACCCAGTACTTC.

This clonotype was seen just once. The chain recombines TRBV2 with TRBJ1-2, with D uncertain. The germline gives CDR1 SNHLY, CDR2 FYNNEI. The germline V and J ends were trimmed by 3 bases and 0 bases, with 8 bases remaining between them. This CDR3 is 14 amino acids long. CDR3 region: CASSDFLANYGYTF. The CDR3 DNA follows: TGTGCCAGCAGTGACTTTTTAGCTAACTATGGCTACACCTTC.

The chain couples TRBV13 to TRBJ1-1; possible D gene TRBD1, 5 bases. V was pared by 4 bases and J by 13 bases, with 22 bases between. The CDR3 totals 14 residues. Germline V gives CDR1 PRHDT, CDR2 FYEKMQ (reference sequence). The CDR3 is CASSSSGADYRGFF. The CDR3 nucleotides are TGTGCCAGCAGCTCTTCCGGGGCGGATTACCGAGGTTTCTTT.

The chain recombines TRBV7-6 with TRBJ2-5; D ambiguous. The CDR3 is 13 amino acids. V dropped 6 bases and J dropped 5 bases, with 13 bases sitting between them. Looked up from germline, CDR1 is SGHVS and CDR2 is FNYEAQ. CDR3 sequence (DNA): TGTGCCAGCAGATTACGGTTCGGCGAGACCCAGTACTTC. Amino acids: CASRLRFGETQYF.

This chain connects TRBV6-1 to TRBJ1-1; 10 bases fit TRBD1. The V gene end was trimmed by 1 base and the J gene end by 10 bases; junction bases not matched to a gene: 3. The CDR3 runs 13 residues. Looked up from germline, CDR1 is MNHNS and CDR2 is SASEGT. The CDR3 reads CASSEGQGAGAFF. The CDR3 DNA sequence: TGTGCCAGCAGTGAAGGACAGGGGGCTGGAGCTTTCTTT.

This clonotype has just a few counts. The chain uses TRBV4-1 and TRBJ2-1; no reliable D call. This CDR3 comprises 15 residues. The germline CDR1 and CDR2 sequences are MGHRA and YSYEKL. V gave up 0 bases and J gave up 3 bases, with 9 bases separating them. In nucleotides, the CDR3 is TGCGCCAGCAGCCAAGATAGGTCGGGCTACAATGAGCAGTTCTTC. Its translation: CASSQDRSGYNEQFF.

This clonotype was counted many times. This sequence joins TRBV10-3 and TRBJ1-1, with D perhaps TRBD1 (5 bases). Germline V gene lookup returns CDR1 ENHRY and CDR2 SYGVKD. Trimming cost V 1 base and J 1 base, with 10 bases left between them. The CDR3 spans 15 residues. CDR3 in amino acids: CAISELSGKNTEAFF. The CDR3 nucleotides read TGTGCCATCAGTGAGTTGTCAGGGAAGAACACTGAAGCTTTCTTT.

This clonotype was counted many times. J is TRBJ1-6 and V is TRBV7-2; D gene ambiguous. CDR3 length: 14 residues. The V gene's germline CDR1 is SGHTA and CDR2 FQGNSA. V was shortened by 5 bases and J by 7 bases, with 12 bases between the two germline ends. CDR3 sequence (DNA): TGTGCCAGCAGCCAGTACAGTGTAAATTCACCCCTCCACTTT. As protein: CASSQYSVNSPLHF.

The chain combines TRBV12-3 or TRBV12-4 with TRBJ2-1, with TRBD2 matching 11 bases. The CDR3 runs to 13 residues. The V and J ends lost 7 bases and 9 bases, in that order; junction bases with no gene match: 5. CDR3 in amino acids: CASISGGASEQFF. The DNA for the CDR3 is TGTGCCAGCATTAGCGGGGGGGCCTCTGAGCAGTTCTTC.

This clonotype was seen a few times. V and J are TRBV2 and TRBJ1-2, with D uncertain. Germline CDR1 is SNHLY and CDR2 is FYNNEI. This CDR3 contains 14 residues. Trimming took 0 bases from V and 12 from J, leaving 17 bases between them. CDR3 sequence reads: CASSEAQASIWNTF. As DNA, the CDR3 is TGTGCCAGCAGTGAAGCGCAGGCATCCATCTGGAACACCTTC. Complete variable domain (other parts from reference TRBV2 and TRBJ1-2): EPEVTQTPSHQVTQMGQEVILRCVPISNHLYFYWYRQILGQKVEFLVSFYNNEISEKSEIFDDQFSVERPDGSNFTLKIRSTKLEDSAMYFCASSEAQASIWNTFGSGTRLTVV.

This clonotype was picked up many times. The rearrangement links TRBV7-8 to TRBJ2-3; 10 bases map to TRBD2. Germline CDR1 and CDR2: SGHVS and FQNEAQ. The V and J ends lost 3 bases and 2 bases, in that order; junction bases with no gene match: 8. This CDR3 region has 17 residues. CDR3: CASSFPLAGDTTDTQYF. CDR3 DNA sequence: TGTGCCAGCAGCTTCCCTCTAGCGGGGGATACCACAGATACGCAGTATTTT.

This clonotype was picked up a small number of times. V gene TRBV20-1 combines with J gene TRBJ2-7, with TRBD1 as a possible D gene (5 bases). CDR1 is DFQATT and CDR2 is SNEGSKA in the germline V gene (reference sequence). The CDR3 has 12 amino acids. Trimming shortened V by 6 bases and J by 3 bases, and 12 bases separated the two germline ends. CDR3 bases: TGCAGTGCGGAAGGGGCTGACTACGAGCAGTACTTC. Protein: CSAEGADYEQYF.

This clonotype is a singleton in its sample. A much larger clonotype is one base distant, so this may be a read error. The CDR3 spells CASSWPAVGTDTQYF. In nucleotides, the CDR3 is TGTGCCAGCAGTTGGCCGGCCGTCGGCACAGATACGCAGTATTTT. The chain uses TRBV6-5 and TRBJ2-3; D is unclear. Germline CDR1 and CDR2: MNHEY and SVGAGI. With 4 bases removed from V and 1 base from J, the gap between germline ends came to 12 bases. This CDR3 is built from 15 residues.

This chain uses TRBV6-6 with TRBJ2-3; D remains ambiguous. V lost 0 bases, J lost 1 base, and 5 bases lay in between. Germline V gives CDR1 MNHNY, CDR2 SVGAGI (reference sequence). The CDR3 contains 14 residues. The CDR3 DNA reads TGTGCCAGCAGTTACTCGGTGGGCACAGATACGCAGTATTTT. It translates to CASSYSVGTDTQYF.

This CDR3 is CASSPEGTSPLHF. The CDR3 DNA follows: TGTGCCAGCAGCCCGGAAGGGACCTCACCCCTCCACTTT. J is TRBJ1-6 and V is TRBV7-9; D is possibly TRBD1 (5 bases). Germline V gives CDR1 SEHNR, CDR2 FQNEAQ (reference sequence). This CDR3 region has 13 residues. Trimming stripped 5 bases from V and 10 bases from J, with 12 bases between.

The sample holds a few counts of this clonotype. J is TRBJ1-5 and V is TRBV7-9, with D hard to call. Trimming took 2 bases from V and 6 from J, leaving 5 bases between them. This CDR3 has 12 residues. CDR1 SEHNR and CDR2 FQNEAQ come from the germline V gene (reference sequence). In DNA, the CDR3 is TGTGCCAGCAGCTTATGGGGTCAGCCCCAGCATTTT. Translation gives CASSLWGQPQHF.

The V and J genes are TRBV7-9 and TRBJ2-7; D gene uncertain. V gave up 3 bases and J gave up 3 bases, with 6 bases separating them. The germline V gene has CDR1 SEHNR and CDR2 FQNEAQ (reference sequence). This CDR3 is built from 12 residues. CDR3 nucleotide sequence: TGTGCCAGCAGCTTGGTCAACTACGAGCAGTACTTC. It translates to CASSLVNYEQYF.

Only one count was recorded for this clonotype. The chain employs TRBV20-1 and TRBJ2-1, with no clear D. Germline V gives CDR1 DFQATT, CDR2 SNEGSKA (reference sequence). The CDR3 length is 15 residues. The V gene lost 0 bases and the J gene lost 0 bases, with 9 bases spanning the gap. CDR3 in DNA: TGCAGTGCTAGAGACAGCGCTAGCTCCTACAATGAGCAGTTCTTC. It codes for CSARDSASSYNEQFF.

This clonotype was detected a few times. This CDR3 reads CATSGTGKETQYF. CDR3 bases: TGTGCCACCAGCGGGACAGGGAAAGAGACCCAGTACTTC. The rearrangement uses TRBV15 and TRBJ2-5; TRBD1 matches 9 bases. The CDR3 spans 13 residues. Germline V gene lookup returns CDR1 LNHNV and CDR2 YYDKDF (reference sequence). The ends lost 5 bases at V and 3 bases at J; junction bases unmatched: 1.

This chain uses TRBV19 with TRBJ1-5; D may be TRBD1 (6 bases). There are 16 residues in the CDR3. Germline CDR1 reads LNHDA; CDR2 reads SQIVND (reference sequence). Trimming left V 8 bases short and J 4 bases short, with 21 bases between. The CDR3 protein is CASGQRGEVLNQPQHF. CDR3 DNA: TGTGCCAGTGGTCAAAGGGGGGAAGTTCTAAATCAGCCCCAGCATTTT.